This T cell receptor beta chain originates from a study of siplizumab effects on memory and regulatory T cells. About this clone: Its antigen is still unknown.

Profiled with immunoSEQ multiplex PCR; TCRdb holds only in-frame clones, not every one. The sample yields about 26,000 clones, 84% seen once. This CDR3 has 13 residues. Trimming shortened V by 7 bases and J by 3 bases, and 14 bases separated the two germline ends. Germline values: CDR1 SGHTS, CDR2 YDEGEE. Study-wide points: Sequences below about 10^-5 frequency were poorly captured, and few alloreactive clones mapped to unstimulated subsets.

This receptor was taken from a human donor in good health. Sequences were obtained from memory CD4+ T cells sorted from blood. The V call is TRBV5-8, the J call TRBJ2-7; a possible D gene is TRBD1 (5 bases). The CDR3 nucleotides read TGTGCCAGCTCCCGACAGTCATTCTACGAGCAGTACTTC. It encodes CASSRQSFYEQYF.